The 31 T cell receptor beta chains listed next were all sequenced from one sample in a study of Graves' ophthalmopathy and Graves' hyperthyroidism. TCR beta CDR3 amplification used RNA transcripts. First-round RT-PCR used HTBI primers; second-round multiplex PCR followed. TCRdb passed the multiplex PCR reads through MiXCR, listing each CDR3 protein once. The data contain approximately 700,000 distinct CDR3 sequences, over 40% of them seen just once; the ten biggest clones take up 2.5% to 3.5%. Sequenced material: peripheral blood. The receptors were gathered from an adult man with Graves' ophthalmopathy.

This clonotype was counted at least ten times. The chain recombines TRBV10-3 with TRBJ1-3; 8 positions match TRBD1. Germline CDR1 and CDR2: ENHRY and SYGVKD. The CDR3 sequence is 16 residues long. J gave up 4 bases and V 3 bases, and 8 bases lay outside the gene matches. The CDR3 spells CAISDTGGRTGNTIYF. In nucleotides, the CDR3 is TGTGCCATCAGTGACACAGGGGGTCGAACCGGAAACACCATATATTTT.

The V call is TRBV10-3, the J call TRBJ2-5; 9 bases agree with TRBD1. This CDR3 has 12 amino acids. Looked up from germline, CDR1 is ENHRY and CDR2 is SYGVKD. In DNA form, the CDR3 reads TGTGCTGGAGGGACAGGGCAAGAGACCCAGTACTTC. This encodes CAGGTGQETQYF.

The chain has TRBV7-6 and TRBJ1-6, with 7 bases matching TRBD1. This CDR3 contains 19 residues. The ends lost 5 bases at V and 5 bases at J; junction bases unmatched: 18. The germline gives CDR1 SGHVS, CDR2 FNYEAQ. CDR3 coding DNA: TGTGCCAGCAGCCAAACCGCCGGGACAGTCTCCTACGATAATTCACCCCTCCACTTT. It encodes CASSQTAGTVSYDNSPLHF.

This rearrangement joins TRBV10-3 to TRBJ1-5; 7 bases fit TRBD1. V shed 8 bases and J 4 bases; nucleotides not matched to a gene: 2. Per germline, CDR1 ENHRY and CDR2 SYGVKD. The CDR3 totals 12 residues. Here the CDR3 reads CAIDRENQPQHF. For the CDR3, the DNA is TGTGCCATCGACAGGGAGAATCAGCCCCAGCATTTT.

This clonotype was recorded once. The V call is TRBV25-1, the J call TRBJ1-1, with D possibly being TRBD1 (5 bases). The germline V gene has CDR1 MGHDK and CDR2 SYGVNS. The CDR3 consists of 17 residues. Trimming removed 6 bases at V and 4 bases at J, with 24 bases between. The CDR3 nucleotides are TGTGCCAGCAGGGACGAAAAGACAGTCCGAATTGTCACTGAAGCTTTCTTT. This sequence encodes CASRDEKTVRIVTEAFF.

The chain uses TRBV5-1 and TRBJ2-7; tentatively, D is TRBD2 (7 bases). The CDR3 covers 14 residues. The V end lost 4 bases, the J end lost 5 bases, and 16 bases lay between the germline ends. Germline assignment: CDR1 SGHRS and CDR2 YFSETQ. The CDR3 DNA is TGCGCCAGCAGCCTCGACGGGGGGCTCGACGAGCAGTACTTC. This sequence encodes CASSLDGGLDEQYF.

The rearrangement uses TRBV6-4 and TRBJ2-1; tentatively, D is TRBD2 (7 bases). The V gene's germline CDR1 is MRHNA and CDR2 SNTAGT. V was pared by 0 bases and J by 3 bases, with 9 bases between. The CDR3 runs to 15 residues. CDR3 nucleotide sequence: TGTGCCAGCAGTGACTCAGGGGGGGACTACAATGAGCAGTTCTTC. Its protein is CASSDSGGDYNEQFF.

This clonotype was recorded many times. V and J are TRBV7-9 and TRBJ1-6; TRBD1 might be the D (6 bases). The CDR3 covers 13 residues. In germline, CDR1 is SEHNR, CDR2 FQNEAQ (reference sequence). V dropped 3 bases and J dropped 9 bases, with 9 bases sitting between them. CDR3 bases: TGTGCCAGCAGCTTGGACAGTGGTTCACCCCTCCACTTT. Amino acid sequence: CASSLDSGSPLHF. Full variable domain (missing parts from reference TRBV7-9 and TRBJ1-6): DTGVSQNPRHKITKRGQNVTFRCDPISEHNRLYWYRQTLGQGPEFLTYFQNEAQLEKSRLLSDRFSAERPKGSFSTLEIQRTEQGDSAMYLCASSLDSGSPLHFGNGTRLTVT.

This clonotype came up a few times. A read error may explain this, as a much larger clone is one base away. The CDR3 here is CASTRTGGSHTF. CDR3 DNA sequence: TGTGCCAGCACCCGGACAGGAGGTAGCCACACCTTC. The genes are TRBV12-3 or TRBV12-4 and TRBJ1-2; TRBD1 aligns across 7 bases. V lost 7 bases, J lost 12 bases, and 11 bases stayed unmatched. There are 12 residues in the CDR3.

This clonotype was found many times. This chain uses TRBV12-3 or TRBV12-4 with TRBJ1-2; 7 bases map to TRBD1. The CDR3 is 15 residues long. The V and J ends lost 9 bases and 4 bases, in that order; junction bases with no gene match: 14. The DNA of the CDR3 is TGTGCCAGTCGGAGGGGGAATGGACAGGTCTATGGCTACACCTTC. It specifies CASRRGNGQVYGYTF.

A word on this clonotype: The germline gene is not matched at one end of the junction; a read error may be the cause. The rearrangement uses TRBV20-1 and TRBJ2-5, with 7 bases fitting TRBD2. CDR1 is DFQATT, CDR2 SNEGSKA, per germline (reference sequence). This CDR3 is 16 amino acids long. Written as DNA, the CDR3 is TGCAGTGCTAGAGATCTCGAGCGGGATCAACGAGAGACCCAGCACTTC. Translation: CSARDLERDQRETQHF.

Notes on this clonotype: This likely reflects a read error, since a far larger clone is one base away. The gene calls are TRBV11-2 and TRBJ2-7; 7 bases fit TRBD1. The CDR3 is 12 residues long. V lost 5 bases to trimming and J lost 4 bases; unmatched junction nucleotides: 2. CDR1 and CDR2 from the germline V gene are SGHAT and FQNNGV. The CDR3: CASSARGYEQYF. Written as DNA, the CDR3 is TGTGCCAGCAGCGCCAGGGGGTACGAGCAGTACTTC.

With regard to this clonotype: A much larger clone is a single base away; this may be a read error. The chain uses TRBV7-3 and TRBJ2-5; TRBD1 matches 10 bases. CDR1 SGHTA and CDR2 FQGTGA come from the germline V gene. CDR3 length: 17 amino acids. V trimming: 4 bases; J trimming: 11 bases; junction bases outside the gene matches: 19. CDR3 in amino acids: CASSWGAPGQGTYGQYF. The CDR3 region has the DNA TGTGCCAGCAGCTGGGGGGCACCGGGACAGGGGACCTACGGGCAGTACTTC.

Of note for this clonotype: At one end the junction does not follow the germline gene, possibly because of a read error. The gene calls are TRBV7-3 and TRBJ2-2; a weak D match, TRBD2 (5 bases). Looked up from germline, CDR1 is SGHTA and CDR2 is FQGTGA. This CDR3 region has 15 residues. The CDR3 nucleotides are TGTGCCAGCAGCTTAGAGTCTAGTTCTACCGGGGAGCTGGTTTTT. Its protein product is CASSLESSSTGELVF.

This clonotype was found many times. V and J are TRBV19 and TRBJ2-5; 8 bases are shared with TRBD1. Germline lookup yields CDR1 LNHDA and CDR2 SQIVND (reference sequence). V gave up 10 bases and J gave up 5 bases; unmatched junction bases: 9. The CDR3 is made up of 13 amino acids. The CDR3 sequence is CATTAGGRETQYF. In DNA form, the CDR3 reads TGTGCCACCACAGCAGGGGGCCGGGAGACCCAGTACTTC.

Only a few counts were recorded for this clonotype. The chain recombines TRBV2 with TRBJ2-3; no clear D gene. The CDR3 loop spans 15 amino acids. V shed 7 bases and J shed 4 bases, with 18 bases lying between them. Germline V gene lookup returns CDR1 SNHLY and CDR2 FYNNEI. The CDR3 bases are TGTGCCAGCACGCGATCGCCGCAGGATGCAGATACGCAGTATTTT. Translating it yields CASTRSPQDADTQYF.

The table lists this clonotype with many counts. The chain joins TRBV29-1 to TRBJ2-7; a weak D match, TRBD1 (5 bases). Germline lookup yields CDR1 SQVTM and CDR2 ANQGSEA. The V end was cut by 4 bases, the J end by 7 bases, with 17 bases between. The CDR3 contains 13 residues. The DNA for the CDR3 is TGCAGCGTTGGGGAACAGGATTCTCAGGAGCAGTACTTC. Its protein product is CSVGEQDSQEQYF.

The chain is built from TRBV9 and TRBJ2-7; 11 bases are shared with TRBD2. Germline V gives CDR1 SGDLS, CDR2 YYNGEE. The CDR3 is 14 amino acids. V dropped 2 bases and J dropped 6; count of bases not matched to a gene: 4. The chain's CDR3 is CASSVASGGSEQYF. The CDR3 bases are TGTGCCAGCAGCGTTGCTAGCGGGGGGTCCGAGCAGTACTTC.

The V call is TRBV20-1, the J call TRBJ1-2; TRBD1 aligns across 7 bases. This CDR3 comprises 13 residues. The germline V gene has CDR1 DFQATT and CDR2 SNEGSKA (reference sequence). Trimming took 3 bases from V and 6 from J; bases not matched to a gene: 7. CDR3 DNA: TGCAGTGCTAGGAGGACAGGAGGGGATGGCTACACCTTC. This codes for CSARRTGGDGYTF.

A few counts support this clonotype. This sequence joins TRBV30 and TRBJ2-5; D gene unclear. Germline CDR1 is GTSNPN and CDR2 is SVGIG (reference sequence). V lost 2 bases and J 5 bases, leaving 9 bases between the germline ends. The CDR3 loop spans 12 amino acids. The CDR3 nucleotides are TGTGCCTGGAGTCCAATGGGGGAGACCCAGTACTTC. Its translation: CAWSPMGETQYF. Complete variable domain (other parts from reference TRBV30 and TRBJ2-5): SQTIHQWPATLVQPVGSPLSLECTVEGTSNPNLYWYRQAAGRGLQLLFYSVGIGQISSEVPQNLSASRPQDRQFILSSKKLLLSDSGFYLCAWSPMGETQYFGPGTRLLVL.

This clonotype was counted a few times. The rearrangement links TRBV6-6 to TRBJ2-7; TRBD1 is a possible D gene (5 bases). Between the trimmed V and J ends, which lost 0 bases and 3 bases, there was a span of 12 bases. The CDR3 spans 15 residues. Germline assignment: CDR1 MNHNY and CDR2 SVGAGI (reference sequence). CDR3 region: CASSYSGDRVYEQYF. The CDR3 DNA follows: TGTGCCAGCAGTTACTCGGGCGACAGAGTCTACGAGCAGTACTTC.

This clonotype was seen once. The V and J genes are TRBV12-3 or TRBV12-4 and TRBJ1-2; 11 nucleotides line up with TRBD1. CDR3 length: 14 amino acids. J was trimmed by 8 bases and V by 7 bases; bases with no gene match: 9. The CDR3 spells CASTQGGQGGGYTF. CDR3 in DNA: TGTGCCAGCACCCAAGGGGGACAGGGGGGGGGCTACACCTTC.

This clonotype has just a few counts. The V and J genes are TRBV4-1 and TRBJ2-7; D may be TRBD1 (5 bases). Germline V gene lookup returns CDR1 MGHRA and CDR2 YSYEKL. The V gene lost 5 bases and the J gene lost 2 bases, with 16 bases spanning the gap. The CDR3 is made up of 15 amino acids. Written as DNA, the CDR3 is TGCGCCAGCAGCGATAGGGGAACAGCCCCCTACGAGCAGTACTTC. It specifies CASSDRGTAPYEQYF.

The J gene is TRBJ2-2, the V gene TRBV6-2 or TRBV6-3, with D tentatively TRBD1 (5 bases). This CDR3 is 16 amino acids long. Trimming took off 0 bases at V and 5 bases at J, with 13 bases between the two ends. Germline CDR1 is MNHEY and CDR2 is SVGEGT. CDR3 protein: CASSYSFRTQTGELFF. The CDR3 nucleotides are TGTGCCAGCAGTTACTCGTTCCGGACACAAACCGGGGAGCTGTTTTTT.

The J gene is TRBJ1-5, the V gene TRBV2; D call uncertain. Looked up from germline, CDR1 is SNHLY and CDR2 is FYNNEI. With 7 bases removed from V and 2 bases from J, the gap between germline ends came to 9 bases. The CDR3 runs 13 residues. This CDR3 is CASTGKGNQPQHF. In DNA, the CDR3 is TGTGCCAGCACAGGAAAGGGCAATCAGCCCCAGCATTTT.

There are many counts of this clonotype. This chain uses TRBV10-3 with TRBJ2-7; D is perhaps TRBD2 (6 bases). Between the trimmed V and J ends, which lost 4 bases and 2 bases, there was a span of 15 bases. CDR3 length equals 15 residues. Germline V CDR1 and CDR2: ENHRY, SYGVKD. The DNA of the CDR3 is TGTGCCATCAGTGGAGTGCAGCGGGCGCCCTACGAGCAGTACTTC. It specifies CAISGVQRAPYEQYF.

For this clonotype: Given a much more abundant clone one base away, this may be a read error. The chain couples TRBV12-3 or TRBV12-4 to TRBJ2-7; 8 nucleotides match TRBD1. This CDR3 has 14 amino acids. This CDR3 reads CASSSWTGNYGQYF. CDR3 DNA: TGTGCCAGCAGTTCATGGACAGGGAACTACGGGCAGTACTTC.

The chain has TRBV5-6 and TRBJ1-1; D is perhaps TRBD1 (5 bases). The ends were cut back, 3 bases at V and 2 bases at J, with 20 bases in the middle. Looked up from germline, CDR1 is SGHDT and CDR2 is YYEEEE. The CDR3 runs to 17 residues. CDR3 DNA: TGTGCCAGCAGCTCACTCAAAGTAGACAGCCCTAACACTGAAGCTTTCTTT. As protein: CASSSLKVDSPNTEAFF.

The rearrangement joins TRBV25-1 to TRBJ1-2; D might be TRBD1 (6 bases). V was shortened by 7 bases and J by 4 bases, with 13 bases between the two germline ends. CDR1 is MGHDK and CDR2 is SYGVNS in the germline V gene. The length of the CDR3 is 13 residues. The CDR3 sequence is CASIGGGSYGYTF. The CDR3 nucleotides read TGTGCCAGCATAGGGGGGGGTTCCTATGGCTACACCTTC.

This rearrangement joins TRBV25-1 to TRBJ1-4; D unclear. Trimming removed 5 bases at V and 4 bases at J, with 17 bases between. Germline V gene lookup returns CDR1 MGHDK and CDR2 SYGVNS. The CDR3 spans 16 residues. CDR3 protein: CASSQHPRTYNEKLFF. As DNA, the CDR3 is TGTGCCAGCAGTCAACACCCCCGGACCTATAATGAAAAACTGTTTTTT.

The count of this clonotype is one. This chain links TRBV30 with TRBJ1-5; unclear D gene. Between the trimmed V and J ends, which lost 1 base and 2 bases, there was a span of 6 bases. The germline V gene has CDR1 GTSNPN and CDR2 SVGIG (reference sequence). CDR3 size: 13 residues. The CDR3 DNA sequence: TGTGCCTGGAGTGCTCGGGGCAATCAGCCCCAGCATTTT. This encodes CAWSARGNQPQHF.